The rows below give T cell receptor beta chains drawn from one sample of a study of blood T cell repertoires in COVID-19. Sequenced by immunoSEQ multiplex PCR; TCRdb stores in-frame clones only, minus some. The table lists 200,000 to 250,000 clones, approximately 87% of them singletons, with approximately 2.8% in the top ten. Input material: PBMCs or T cells enriched from blood (not recorded which). These TCRs come from a woman aged 45-65 years in a cohort exposed to, infected with or recovered from COVID-19 (not recorded which). CDR3s include the opening cysteine and the closing phenylalanine or tryptophan. A D gene is named only where the DNA matches it firmly. The size field is filled for only some rows; it gives once, few, many or a size class.

D: TRBD1; size: few; J: TRBJ1-3; V: TRBV11-3; DNA: TGTGCCAGCAGCTTCTCCGGGACAGAAGGAAACACCATATATTTT; CDR3: CASSFSGTEGNTIYF
D: .; size: .; J: TRBJ1-5; V: TRBV4-1; DNA: TGCGCCAGCAGCCAACCGGACAGAGAGAAAGGTCAGCCCCAGCATTTT; CDR3: CASSQPDREKGQPQHF
D: .; size: .; J: TRBJ2-2; V: TRBV28; DNA: TGTGCCAGCAGTTCCACATTGGCCACCGGGGAGCTGTTTTTT; CDR3: CASSSTLATGELFF
D: TRBD1; size: .; J: TRBJ1-1; V: TRBV7-9; DNA: TGTGCCAGCAGTCCAGCGGGGGGACAGGGGGCTCGCACTGAAGCTTTCTTT; CDR3: CASSPAGGQGARTEAFF
D: TRBD1; size: .; J: TRBJ1-2; V: TRBV28; DNA: TGTGCCAGCCGCGCCTACAGGGGATCTAACTATGGCTACACCTTC; CDR3: CASRAYRGSNYGYTF
D: TRBD2; size: .; J: TRBJ2-1; V: TRBV10-1; DNA: TGCGCCAGCAGTGAGTCTGGGCTAGCGGACCTGAGCTCCTACAATGAGCAGTTCTTC; CDR3: CASSESGLADLSSYNEQFF
D: .; size: .; J: TRBJ2-1; V: TRBV11-3; DNA: TGTGCCAGCAGCTTAGGGGGGGGCGTTGATAATGAGCAGTTCTTC; CDR3: CASSLGGGVDNEQFF
D: TRBD1; size: .; J: TRBJ2-7; V: TRBV7-9; DNA: TGTGCCAGCAGCTTAGGGGCCGGGACAGGGGGCAAGTACGAGCAGTACTTC; CDR3: CASSLGAGTGGKYEQYF
D: .; size: .; J: TRBJ1-1; V: TRBV5-1; DNA: TGCGCCAGCAGCTTGGTAACGGGCAGGGTGAACACTGAAGCTTTCTTT; CDR3: CASSLVTGRVNTEAFF
D: TRBD2; size: .; J: TRBJ2-1; V: TRBV5-1; DNA: TGCGCCAGCAGCTTTAGCGGGGGGGCCTACAATGAGCAGTTCTTC; CDR3: CASSFSGGAYNEQFF
D: .; size: .; J: TRBJ1-2; V: TRBV4-2; DNA: TGTGCCAGCAGCCAAAAGTTTCGCCCGGGGAGCTATGGCTACACCTTC; CDR3: CASSQKFRPGSYGYTF
D: .; size: .; J: TRBJ2-1; V: TRBV7-8; DNA: TGTGCCAGCAGCCCAAGACAGGCCTCCTACAATGAGCAGTTCTTC; CDR3: CASSPRQASYNEQFF
D: .; size: once; J: TRBJ2-5; V: TRBV24-1; DNA: TGTGCCACCAGTGGAGGCAGTCAAGAGACCCAGTACTTC; CDR3: CATSGGSQETQYF
D: .; size: .; J: TRBJ2-5; V: TRBV18; DNA: TGTGCCAGCTCACCACCTAGCGACCCCCAGACCCAGTACTTC; CDR3: CASSPPSDPQTQYF
D: .; size: .; J: TRBJ2-3; V: TRBV6-5; DNA: TGTGCCAGCAGTTACGGGGGCGGGCGAGAGGATACGCAGTATTTT; CDR3: CASSYGGGREDTQYF
D: TRBD1; size: .; J: TRBJ1-1; V: TRBV10-1; DNA: TGCGCCAGCAGTGGGACAGGGAAGAACACTGAAGCTTTCTTT; CDR3: CASSGTGKNTEAFF
D: TRBD2; size: .; J: TRBJ2-7; V: TRBV6-5; DNA: TGTGCCAGCAGTAAGCAAGCGGGGGGGATCTACGAGCAGTACTTC; CDR3: CASSKQAGGIYEQYF
D: .; size: .; J: TRBJ2-1; V: TRBV3-1/TRBV3-2; DNA: TGTGCCAGCAGCCAATCGAGGCAGGGTGGCCTTGGGGAGTTCTTC; CDR3: CASSQSRQGGLGEFF
D: .; size: .; J: TRBJ2-7; V: TRBV7-8; DNA: TGTGCCAGCAGCTTAGAGGTTGGGCACGGTTCCTACGAGCAGTACTTC; CDR3: CASSLEVGHGSYEQYF
D: TRBD1; size: few; J: TRBJ1-2; V: TRBV6-1; DNA: TGTGCCAGCAGTGAGGTCTCAGGGGGCTATGGCTACACCTTC; CDR3: CASSEVSGGYGYTF
D: .; size: .; J: TRBJ1-2; V: TRBV27; DNA: TGTGCCAGCAGTTACTCAGGGGCCAACTATGGCTACACCTTC; CDR3: CASSYSGANYGYTF
D: TRBD1; size: .; J: TRBJ1-1; V: TRBV19; DNA: TGTGCCAGTAGTCCCTCCACTAAGGGGACAGGGAACACTGAAGCTTTCTTT; CDR3: CASSPSTKGTGNTEAFF
D: .; size: .; J: TRBJ2-1; V: TRBV29-1; DNA: TGCAGCGTTGAAGATCGAGGGCCCAACAGTGAGCAGTTCTTC; CDR3: CSVEDRGPNSEQFF
D: .; size: .; J: TRBJ1-2; V: TRBV5-6; DNA: TGTGCCAGCAGCTTGGAGGCTTTGACAGTCTATGGCTACACCTTC; CDR3: CASSLEALTVYGYTF
D: TRBD1; size: .; J: TRBJ1-4; V: TRBV4-1; DNA: TGCGCCAGCAGCCAGGGACAGGCACCCGGGGGAGAAAAACTGTTTTTT; CDR3: CASSQGQAPGGEKLFF
D: TRBD1; size: .; J: TRBJ2-7; V: TRBV7-9; DNA: TGTGCCACCGGACAGGGAACCTACGAGCAGTACTTC; CDR3: CATGQGTYEQYF
D: .; size: .; J: TRBJ2-5; V: TRBV2; DNA: TGTGCCAGCAGTGAAGGGGGGCTTGAGACCCAGTACTTC; CDR3: CASSEGGLETQYF
D: TRBD1; size: .; J: TRBJ2-7; V: TRBV4-1; DNA: TGCGCCAGCAGCCAAGTGGGAAAAGACAGGGAGACGTCCGAGCAGTACTTC; CDR3: CASSQVGKDRETSEQYF
D: .; size: .; J: TRBJ2-1; V: TRBV7-9; DNA: TGTGCCAGCAGCCTGGAGGGACTTTATGAGCAGTTCTTC; CDR3: CASSLEGLYEQFF
D: .; size: .; J: TRBJ1-3; V: TRBV6-5; DNA: TGTGCCAGCAGTTTGGGCATCCTCTCTGGAAACACCATATATTTT; CDR3: CASSLGILSGNTIYF
D: .; size: .; J: TRBJ2-5; V: TRBV7-2; DNA: TGTGCCAGCCTGAGGCGGTCCCAAGAGACCCAGTACTTC; CDR3: CASLRRSQETQYF
D: .; size: .; J: TRBJ2-7; V: TRBV12-3/TRBV12-4; DNA: TGTGCCAGCAGTCCAGGGGGGCGAGAGCAGTACTTC; CDR3: CASSPGGREQYF
D: .; size: .; J: TRBJ2-2; V: TRBV9; DNA: TGTGCCAGCAGCGTATCAGGGTCACCTTCGAACACCGGGGAGCTGTTTTTT; CDR3: CASSVSGSPSNTGELFF
D: .; size: .; J: TRBJ2-5; V: TRBV20-1; DNA: TGCAGTGCTAGGCGACAAGAGACCCAGTACTTC; CDR3: CSARRQETQYF
D: TRBD2; size: .; J: TRBJ2-7; V: TRBV27; DNA: TGTGCCAGCAACACCAACCGGGGGGACTCCTACGAGCAGTACTTC; CDR3: CASNTNRGDSYEQYF
D: .; size: .; J: TRBJ1-1; V: TRBV3-1/TRBV3-2; DNA: TGTGCCAGCAGCCAAGATGCGGGAGTCGGGGTGACTGAAGCTTTCTTT; CDR3: CASSQDAGVGVTEAFF
D: .; size: .; J: TRBJ1-2; V: TRBV5-6; DNA: TGTGCCAGCAGCTTCGCAGGATTTACTCGGTTCTACACCTTC; CDR3: CASSFAGFTRFYTF
D: .; size: .; J: TRBJ1-5; V: TRBV21-1; DNA: TGTGCCAGCAGCAAAGGGCACAGCTATAGCAATCAGCCCCAGCATTTT; CDR3: CASSKGHSYSNQPQHF
D: TRBD1; size: .; J: TRBJ1-1; V: TRBV9; DNA: TGTGCCAGCAGCGGACGAGCCGGGACAGCAATGAACACTGAAGCTTTCTTT; CDR3: CASSGRAGTAMNTEAFF
D: TRBD2; size: .; J: TRBJ2-3; V: TRBV6-5; DNA: TGTGCCAGCAAAGCGGGACTAGCGGGAGATACGCAGTATTTT; CDR3: CASKAGLAGDTQYF
D: .; size: once; J: TRBJ2-5; V: TRBV9; DNA: TGTGCCAGCAGCGGTGACAGACGACAAGAGACCCAGTACTTC; CDR3: CASSGDRRQETQYF
D: .; size: once; J: TRBJ1-6; V: TRBV9; DNA: TGTGCCAGCAGCGCGCAGGGTAGGGTTGGTTCACCCCTCCACTTT; CDR3: CASSAQGRVGSPLHF
D: .; size: once; J: TRBJ2-7; V: TRBV24-1; DNA: TGTGCCACCAGTGAAACGGGGAGCTACGAGCAGTACTTC; CDR3: CATSETGSYEQYF
D: .; size: .; J: TRBJ2-7; V: TRBV6-5; DNA: TGTGCCAGCAGTCCCCCGGGCTACGAGCAGTACTTC; CDR3: CASSPPGYEQYF
D: .; size: .; J: TRBJ2-6; V: TRBV2; DNA: TGTGCCAGCAGGGGAGATACGGGCTCTGGGGCCAACGTCCTGACTTTC; CDR3: CASRGDTGSGANVLTF
D: TRBD2; size: .; J: TRBJ2-3; V: TRBV11-3; DNA: TGTGCCAGCAGCTTTAGCGGGGGCACAGATACGCAGTATTTT; CDR3: CASSFSGGTDTQYF
D: .; size: .; J: TRBJ1-1; V: TRBV28; DNA: TGTGCCAGCAGTGGGCGACAGAACACTGAAGCTTTCTTT; CDR3: CASSGRQNTEAFF
D: TRBD1; size: .; J: TRBJ2-7; V: TRBV25-1; DNA: TGTGCCAGCAGTGGAATTGACAGGGCTCGGTACGAGCAGTACTTC; CDR3: CASSGIDRARYEQYF
D: .; size: .; J: TRBJ2-3; V: TRBV6-5; DNA: TGTGCCAGCAGCACGGGACAATACCGCACAGATACGCAGTATTTT; CDR3: CASSTGQYRTDTQYF
D: .; size: .; J: TRBJ1-2; V: TRBV29-1; DNA: TGCAGCGTTGAGAGGTCCAGGGAGGGGTATGGCTACACCTTC; CDR3: CSVERSREGYGYTF
D: TRBD1; size: .; J: TRBJ2-1; V: TRBV7-8; DNA: TGTGCCAGCAGCCATACAGGGGGCTTCGATGAGCAGTTCTTC; CDR3: CASSHTGGFDEQFF
D: .; size: .; J: TRBJ2-2; V: TRBV7-9; DNA: TGTGCCAGCAGCTTAGGGTCCACGGACACCGGGGAGCTGTTTTTT; CDR3: CASSLGSTDTGELFF
D: .; size: .; J: TRBJ2-5; V: TRBV9; DNA: TGTGCCAGCAGCGTAGGCGGGAAAGAGACCCAGTACTTC; CDR3: CASSVGGKETQYF
D: .; size: .; J: TRBJ1-1; V: TRBV5-1; DNA: TGCGCCAGCAGCTTGGCCTCCCAGGGCAGGAACACTGAAGCTTTCTTT; CDR3: CASSLASQGRNTEAFF
D: TRBD1; size: .; J: TRBJ2-7; V: TRBV5-1; DNA: TGCGCCAGCAGCCTGGACAGGGATGGCTACGAGCAGTACTTC; CDR3: CASSLDRDGYEQYF
D: TRBD2; size: .; J: TRBJ2-5; V: TRBV4-1; DNA: TGCGCCAGCAGCCAAGTAGGGACTAGGTCGGAGACCCAGTACTTC; CDR3: CASSQVGTRSETQYF
D: .; size: .; J: TRBJ2-5; V: TRBV2; DNA: TGTGCCAGCAGTGTAGTGGGCAGGGAAGAGACCCAGTACTTC; CDR3: CASSVVGREETQYF